The rows below give T cell receptor beta chains drawn from one sample of a study of shared clonotypes between healthy human individuals. Sequencing used immunoSEQ multiplex PCR; TCRdb keeps in-frame clones, though not all of them. The table lists roughly 1,800,000 clones, just under 95% of them singletons, with 1% to 1.5% in the top ten. Sequenced material: naive CD8+ T cells sorted from blood. These receptors came from a man younger than 30 in good health. CDR3s include the opening cysteine and the closing phenylalanine or tryptophan. D genes are given only for firm matches.

v_call	j_call	d_call	cdr3_aa
TRBV5-4	TRBJ2-1	NA	CASSLSLADNEQFF
TRBV6-1	TRBJ2-1	TRBD2	CASSGGPDSGNVAIF
TRBV28	TRBJ2-7	TRBD1	CASPGTGTSITYEQYF
TRBV19	TRBJ2-5	TRBD1	CASSPTRDRRQETQYF
TRBV4-3	TRBJ2-1	TRBD2	CASSQGDYGWEEQFF
TRBV4-3	TRBJ2-5	TRBD1	CASSQVVDRAGETQYF
TRBV15	TRBJ1-2	NA	CATSRGPYTEADDGYTF
TRBV11-2	TRBJ2-1	TRBD1	CASSQITGTGSYNEQFF
TRBV16	TRBJ1-2	NA	CASSQSRPSYYGYTF
TRBV27	TRBJ1-5	NA	CASSSGQGSAQPQHF
TRBV27	TRBJ2-1	NA	CASSLALATHWGNEQFF
TRBV2	TRBJ2-7	TRBD2	CASSQGLAAYERYF
TRBV13	TRBJ2-2	NA	CASSQAPRGGTGELFF
TRBV7-6	TRBJ1-2	TRBD1	CASSPTGGNGYTF
TRBV7-9	TRBJ1-1	NA	CASSLWGNTEAFF
TRBV5-1	TRBJ2-2	TRBD1	CASSWRDRGNTGELFF
TRBV5-4	TRBJ1-1	NA	CASSLTPGSTEAFF
TRBV9	TRBJ2-2	TRBD1	CASGTGGITGELFF
TRBV14	TRBJ2-5	NA	CATSGPTPAQYF
TRBV27	TRBJ2-7	NA	CASSFRTNYEQYF
TRBV19	TRBJ2-1	TRBD2	CASSMTPLAGNEQFF
TRBV7-8	TRBJ2-2	NA	CASSLAGTGELFF